Listed below are T cell receptor beta chains from one sample, sequenced in a study of regulatory T cells in long-lasting Graves disease. One entry per CDR3 protein results from TCRdb running MiXCR on the multiplex PCR reads. The sample includes about 500,000 distinct CDR3 sequences, under 20% of them seen just once. In addition, the sample was reused for a study of T cells in Graves' hyperthyroidism and ophthalmopathy.

Source: peripheral blood mononuclear cells (PBMCs), taken at new diagnosis, from a patient treated with antithyroid drugs. The receptors come from a man in his forties with Graves disease. Each CDR3 is given with its conserved first and last residue. Each record gives: J gene, D gene, clone size, V gene, CDR3 protein, CDR3 DNA. D genes are given only for firm matches. Size is omitted from some rows. Given values are once, few, many or a class for expanded clones.

j_gene: TRBJ1-1; d_gene: .; abundance: many; v_gene: TRBV11-2; CDR3aa: CASSLAAGYGREGRSTEAFF; CDR3nt: TGTGCCAGCAGCTTAGCGGCAGGCTACGGCAGGGAGGGTCGGTCAACTGAAGCTTTCTTT
j_gene: TRBJ1-2; d_gene: .; abundance: many; v_gene: TRBV30; CDR3aa: CAWSKGGWGYTF; CDR3nt: TGTGCCTGGAGTAAAGGCGGGTGGGGCTACACCTTC
j_gene: TRBJ2-5; d_gene: .; abundance: few; v_gene: TRBV14; CDR3aa: CASSHGPKETQYF; CDR3nt: TGTGCCAGCAGCCATGGACCAAAAGAGACCCAGTACTTC
j_gene: TRBJ2-1; d_gene: TRBD1; abundance: .; v_gene: TRBV10-3; CDR3aa: CAISEAGQGEYNEQFF; CDR3nt: TGTGCCATCAGTGAGGCCGGACAGGGCGAGTACAATGAGCAGTTCTTC
j_gene: TRBJ2-7; d_gene: .; abundance: .; v_gene: TRBV20-1; CDR3aa: CSARQGLLLYEQYF; CDR3nt: TGCAGTGCTAGACAGGGACTCCTACTCTACGAGCAGTACTTC
j_gene: TRBJ2-7; d_gene: .; abundance: many; v_gene: TRBV20-1; CDR3aa: CSAPRTSYEQYF; CDR3nt: TGCAGTGCTCCTCGGACAAGCTACGAGCAGTACTTC
j_gene: TRBJ2-6; d_gene: .; abundance: few; v_gene: TRBV7-3; CDR3aa: CASSQGTGFSGANVLTF; CDR3nt: TGTGCCAGCAGCCAAGGGACTGGCTTCTCTGGGGCCAACGTCCTGACTTTC
j_gene: TRBJ2-7; d_gene: .; abundance: .; v_gene: TRBV28; CDR3aa: CASSLPIPRGWNTYEQYF; CDR3nt: TGTGCCAGCAGTTTACCGATTCCACGGGGGTGGAACACCTACGAGCAGTACTTC
j_gene: TRBJ2-1; d_gene: TRBD2; abundance: .; v_gene: TRBV20-1; CDR3aa: CSARYLSGINNNEQFF; CDR3nt: TGCAGTGCTAGGTATTTGAGCGGGATTAACAACAATGAGCAGTTCTTC
j_gene: TRBJ1-6; d_gene: .; abundance: .; v_gene: TRBV7-9; CDR3aa: CASSLAGKSPLHF; CDR3nt: TGTGCCAGCAGCTTAGCTGGCAAGTCACCCCTCCACTTT
j_gene: TRBJ1-4; d_gene: .; abundance: many; v_gene: TRBV7-8; CDR3aa: CASRGGTYEKLFF; CDR3nt: TGTGCCAGCCGAGGGGGGACTTACGAAAAACTGTTTTTT
j_gene: TRBJ1-1; d_gene: TRBD1; abundance: .; v_gene: TRBV5-6; CDR3aa: CASSSSGTGGYGEAFF; CDR3nt: TGTGCCAGCAGCTCCTCCGGGACAGGGGGCTATGGTGAAGCTTTCTTT
j_gene: TRBJ2-3; d_gene: .; abundance: many; v_gene: TRBV30; CDR3aa: CALTGPRTADTQYF; CDR3nt: TGTGCCCTTACGGGCCCGAGAACGGCAGATACGCAGTATTTT
j_gene: TRBJ2-7; d_gene: .; abundance: many; v_gene: TRBV20-1; CDR3aa: CSARDLRVSSYEQYF; CDR3nt: TGCAGTGCTAGAGATCTCAGAGTTAGCTCCTACGAGCAGTACTTC
j_gene: TRBJ2-7; d_gene: .; abundance: many; v_gene: TRBV11-2; CDR3aa: CASSLLGQTITYEQYF; CDR3nt: TGTGCCAGCAGCTTACTGGGTCAGACAATTACCTACGAGCAGTACTTC
j_gene: TRBJ2-5; d_gene: TRBD2; abundance: many; v_gene: TRBV28; CDR3aa: CASSQREGLRETQYF; CDR3nt: TGTGCCAGCAGCCAGCGGGAGGGCCTAAGGGAGACCCAGTACTTC
j_gene: TRBJ2-7; d_gene: .; abundance: .; v_gene: TRBV30; CDR3aa: CAWSVGGHEQHF; CDR3nt: TGTGCCTGGAGTGTGGGCGGGCACGAGCAGCACTTC
j_gene: TRBJ2-5; d_gene: TRBD2; abundance: .; v_gene: TRBV24-1; CDR3aa: CATSEGTLAGVGETQYF; CDR3nt: TGTGCCACCAGTGAAGGGACACTAGCGGGAGTAGGGGAGACCCAGTACTTC
j_gene: TRBJ2-5; d_gene: TRBD1; abundance: many; v_gene: TRBV30; CDR3aa: CAWSLDRGRAETQYF; CDR3nt: TGTGCCTGGAGCCTCGACAGGGGGCGAGCGGAGACCCAGTACTTC
j_gene: TRBJ2-7; d_gene: TRBD1; abundance: many; v_gene: TRBV3-1; CDR3aa: CASSRDRVGWYEQYF; CDR3nt: TGTGCCAGCAGCCGCGACAGGGTAGGTTGGTACGAGCAGTACTTC
j_gene: TRBJ2-1; d_gene: TRBD1; abundance: .; v_gene: TRBV24-1; CDR3aa: CATSDLGQGRAGVRDEQFF; CDR3nt: TGTGCCACCAGTGATCTGGGACAGGGGCGGGCGGGAGTACGCGATGAGCAGTTCTTC
j_gene: TRBJ1-1; d_gene: .; abundance: many; v_gene: TRBV5-1; CDR3aa: CASSLGREMNTEAFF; CDR3nt: TGCGCCAGCAGCTTGGGTCGGGAAATGAACACTGAAGCTTTCTTT
j_gene: TRBJ1-2; d_gene: .; abundance: .; v_gene: TRBV10-3; CDR3aa: CAISVFSNNSYGYTF; CDR3nt: TGTGCCATCAGTGTGTTTTCGAATAACTCCTATGGCTACACCTTC